The 32 T cell receptor beta chains reported below all come from one sample, sequenced in a study of CD8 T cells in Susac syndrome. Random hexamers were used to reverse transcribe the RNA input (roughly 0.5 to 1 ug). TCRdb called the immunoSEQ multiplex PCR reads again in MiXCR, with one record for every CDR3 protein. Among about 430,000 distinct CDR3 sequences listed, more than 80% were seen once. What was sequenced was CD8+ T cells from PBMCs. These receptors were collected from a human donor with multiple sclerosis.

In its sample, this clonotype was seen once. J is TRBJ2-7 and V is TRBV27, with D perhaps TRBD2 (6 bases). The germline V gene encodes CDR1 MNHEY and CDR2 SMNVEV (reference sequence). The V and J ends lost 3 bases and 0 bases respectively, with 12 bases between them. The CDR3 is 15 residues long. The DNA for the CDR3 is TGTGCCAGCAGTTTTGGAGGGGATCACTCCTACGAGCAGTACTTC. It translates to CASSFGGDHSYEQYF.

The CDR3 region has the DNA TGTGCCAGCACTCCTAATGAGAGACAGCCATACTATGGCTACACCTTC. Translating it yields CASTPNERQPYYGYTF. The chain recombines TRBV27 with TRBJ1-2; possible D gene TRBD1, 5 bases. Germline CDR1 is MNHEY and CDR2 is SMNVEV (reference sequence). The CDR3 length is 16 residues. V dropped 7 bases and J dropped 3 bases, with 21 bases sitting between them.

J is TRBJ2-2 and V is TRBV29-1; 9 bases are shared with TRBD1. Looked up from germline, CDR1 is SQVTM and CDR2 is ANQGSEA. The CDR3 totals 13 residues. Trimming cost V 3 bases and J 5 bases; bases outside gene matches: 1. The CDR3 sequence is CSVEGQGTGELFF. CDR3 DNA: TGCAGCGTTGAGGGACAGGGAACCGGGGAGCTGTTTTTT.

This clonotype was observed a single time. The J gene is TRBJ1-2, the V gene TRBV4-1; 10 bases are a match to TRBD1. The germline V gene encodes CDR1 MGHRA and CDR2 YSYEKL. Germline trimming cut 1 base from V and 2 bases from J; bases unmatched to any gene: 7. This CDR3 region has 17 residues. The CDR3: CASSQAGGTGVNYGYTF. In nucleotides, the CDR3 is TGCGCCAGCAGCCAAGCGGGCGGGACAGGGGTGAACTATGGCTACACCTTC.

V usage is TRBV3-1 and J usage is TRBJ2-7; D not resolved. Germline V lookup: CDR1 LGHDT, CDR2 YNNKEL (reference sequence). Trimming pared 1 base from V and 0 bases from J, leaving 16 bases between. This CDR3 has 17 amino acids. The CDR3 protein is CASSQAPGRASSYEQYF. The CDR3 coding sequence is TGTGCCAGCAGCCAAGCACCGGGCCGCGCGAGCTCCTACGAGCAGTACTTC.

This rearrangement joins TRBV27 to TRBJ2-2; possibly TRBD1 for D (6 bases). The V end lost 6 bases, the J end lost 6 bases, and 11 bases lay between the germline ends. The length of the CDR3 is 13 residues. Germline loops: CDR1 MNHEY, CDR2 SMNVEV (reference sequence). The CDR3 DNA reads TGTGCCAGCAGGCCCGCAGGGGCCGGGGAGCTGTTTTTT. Its translation: CASRPAGAGELFF.

A word on this clonotype: Germline and junction disagree at one end, which may indicate a read error. The chain is built from TRBV28 and TRBJ2-5, with TRBD2 matching over 8 bases. This CDR3 has 14 residues. Germline assignment: CDR1 MDHEN and CDR2 SYDVKM. The CDR3 reads CASRRVRGGETQCF. The CDR3 nucleotides read TGTGCCAGCAGGCGCGTACGGGGGGGAGAGACCCAGTGCTTC.

The V call is TRBV2, the J call TRBJ1-1; no clear D gene. CDR1 and CDR2 (germline): SNHLY, FYNNEI. This CDR3 is 14 amino acids long. V lost 6 bases and J lost 7, with 18 bases in between. The CDR3 DNA reads as TGTGCCAGCAGACCCTTTTTCGGAGTTTTTGAAGCTTTCTTT. This gives the protein CASRPFFGVFEAFF.

The count of this clonotype is one. The chain links TRBV13 to TRBJ1-4; D is perhaps TRBD1 (5 bases). CDR3 length: 16 residues. Germline values: CDR1 PRHDT, CDR2 FYEKMQ (reference sequence). V was trimmed by 1 base and J by 4 bases, leaving 13 bases between them. CDR3 nucleotides: TGTGCCAGCAGCTTAGTAGGGGCGTCGGATAATGAAAAACTGTTTTTT. This encodes CASSLVGASDNEKLFF.

This clonotype came up a few times. V gene TRBV7-9 combines with J gene TRBJ1-1; 7 nucleotides agree with TRBD1. CDR3 length equals 16 residues. V dropped 6 bases and J dropped 2; count of bases not matched to a gene: 12. Germline CDR1 SEHNR, CDR2 FQNEAQ (reference sequence). The CDR3 DNA reads as TGTGCCAGCAGTCCTGGGACAGCGAAGTTAAACACTGAAGCTTTCTTT. It is translated as CASSPGTAKLNTEAFF.

The V call is TRBV30, the J call TRBJ1-2, with D hard to call. The V end lost 6 bases, the J end lost 0 bases, and 20 bases lay between the germline ends. From germline, CDR1 is GTSNPN and CDR2 SVGIG (reference sequence). CDR3 size: 16 residues. CDR3 protein: CACYAHRDTANYGYTF. CDR3 coding DNA: TGTGCCTGCTACGCACACCGAGACACCGCTAACTATGGCTACACCTTC.

The CDR3 nucleotides read TGTGCCAGCAGCTCGTTAAGCGAGGCTGGAAACACCATATATTTT. It is translated as CASSSLSEAGNTIYF. This chain links TRBV11-2 with TRBJ1-3; no clear D. V dropped 4 bases and J dropped 2 bases, with 12 bases sitting between them. Germline loops: CDR1 SGHAT, CDR2 FQNNGV. The CDR3 is 15 amino acids.

V and J are TRBV27 and TRBJ2-4; 11 bases fit TRBD1. Germline V gene data show CDR1 as MNHEY and CDR2 as SMNVEV (reference sequence). CDR3 length equals 19 residues. V trimming: 7 bases; J trimming: 3 bases; junction bases outside the gene matches: 17. CDR3 sequence: CASNMDRGPPQVDKNIQYF. CDR3 DNA: TGTGCCAGCAACATGGACAGGGGGCCGCCCCAGGTGGACAAAAACATTCAGTACTTC.

The chain combines TRBV7-6 with TRBJ2-3; 11 bases fit TRBD2. The CDR3 length is 16 residues. The V segment lost 2 bases and the J segment 4 bases; nucleotides outside the gene matches: 5. Germline CDR1 is SGHVS and CDR2 is FNYEAQ. In DNA form, the CDR3 reads TGTGCCAGCAGCTTACCGGCTAGCGGGGGGCCAGATACGCAGTATTTT. Translating it yields CASSLPASGGPDTQYF.

The chain uses TRBV13 and TRBJ2-1, with 10 bases matching TRBD2. V dropped 5 bases and J dropped 7; count of bases not matched to a gene: 11. The germline CDR1 and CDR2 sequences are PRHDT and FYEKMQ (reference sequence). This CDR3 spans 16 amino acids. The CDR3 DNA reads as TGTGCCAGCAGCCACATTAAAGCGGGGGGGCGGAATGAGCAGTTCTTC. The encoded protein is CASSHIKAGGRNEQFF.

This sequence joins TRBV28 and TRBJ1-3; D is possibly TRBD1 (6 bases). This CDR3 comprises 17 residues. V dropped 5 bases and J dropped 0 bases, with 17 bases sitting between them. CDR1 is MDHEN, CDR2 SYDVKM, per germline. CDR3 amino acids: CASSPSTGGDSGNTIYF. The CDR3 DNA sequence: TGTGCCAGCAGTCCCTCGACAGGAGGGGACTCTGGAAACACCATATATTTT.

The chain uses TRBV27 and TRBJ1-1, with D maybe TRBD1 (5 bases). This CDR3 has 14 amino acids. CDR1 and CDR2 (germline): MNHEY, SMNVEV (reference sequence). Trimming removed 3 bases from V and 3 bases from J, with 11 bases in between. The CDR3 region is CASSFGGSHTEAFF. DNA of the CDR3: TGTGCCAGCAGTTTCGGGGGGAGTCACACTGAAGCTTTCTTT.

The gene calls are TRBV20-1 and TRBJ2-1; no reliable D call. With 3 bases removed from V and 8 bases from J, the gap between germline ends came to 8 bases. The CDR3 is 11 amino acids. Germline V gene sequence: CDR1 DFQATT, CDR2 SNEGSKA (reference sequence). For the CDR3, the DNA is TGCAGTGCTAGCCTGGGCTATGAGCAGTTCTTC. Protein: CSASLGYEQFF.

This clonotype came up once. V and J are TRBV4-1 and TRBJ1-2, with 7 bases that match TRBD1. V was pared by 1 base and J by 7 bases, with 15 bases of the junction left unmatched. The CDR3 is 17 amino acids. Per germline, CDR1 MGHRA and CDR2 YSYEKL. The DNA for the CDR3 is TGCGCCAGCAGCCAAGCCCCGGGACAGATGCTCAGGGGTGGCTACACCTTC. The encoded protein is CASSQAPGQMLRGGYTF.

This clonotype turned up a few times. CDR3 DNA: TGTGCCAGCAGCTTGGAAACTGAAGCTTTCTTT. As protein: CASSLETEAFF. V usage is TRBV4-2 and J usage is TRBJ1-1; no definite D call. Germline assignment: CDR1 LGHNA and CDR2 YNFKEQ. Trimming cost V 5 bases and J 5 bases, with 6 bases left between them. The CDR3 is 11 residues long.

A word on this clonotype: At one boundary the junction diverges from the germline segment, which might be a read error. The chain carries TRBV4-1 and TRBJ2-7; 9 bases are a match to TRBD1. The CDR3 is 14 residues long. Germline CDR1 reads MGHRA; CDR2 reads YSYEKL. The CDR3 protein is CASSRGQGSYEQYF. As DNA, the CDR3 is TGTGCCAGCAGCCGGGGACAGGGTAGCTACGAGCAGTACTTC.

The chain is built from TRBV7-3 and TRBJ2-1, with 9 bases aligning to TRBD2. Trimming removed 3 bases from V and 4 bases from J; junction bases left unmatched: 7. This CDR3 contains 16 residues. Germline assignment: CDR1 SGHTA and CDR2 FQGTGA. The CDR3 region is CASSFSGSLPYNEQFF. The CDR3 bases are TGTGCCAGCAGCTTTAGCGGGAGCCTCCCGTACAATGAGCAGTTCTTC.

The chain couples TRBV3-1 to TRBJ1-3; 7 bases are a match to TRBD1. This CDR3 has 14 residues. Per the germline V gene, CDR1 is LGHDT and CDR2 is YNNKEL (reference sequence). After removal of 5 bases from V and 0 bases from J, the junction contained 1 base not matched to a gene. The CDR3 region is CASSDRDSGNTIYF. CDR3 coding DNA: TGTGCCAGCAGCGACAGGGACTCTGGAAACACCATATATTTT.

The CDR3 coding sequence is TGTGCCAGCAGTTACTCGGTTCAGGGGGTTTACAATGAGCAGTTCTTC. Its translation: CASSYSVQGVYNEQFF. The chain has TRBV6-2 or TRBV6-3 and TRBJ2-1; 7 nucleotides line up with TRBD1. V gave up 0 bases and J gave up 4 bases; unmatched junction bases: 6. The CDR3 sequence is 16 residues long. CDR1 MNHEY and CDR2 SVGEGT come from the germline V gene.

This rearrangement joins TRBV30 to TRBJ2-2; TRBD2 is a possible D gene (5 bases). Trimming took 8 bases from V and 5 from J, leaving 18 bases between them. Germline loops: CDR1 GTSNPN, CDR2 SVGIG (reference sequence). The CDR3 runs to 14 residues. The CDR3 DNA follows: TGTGCCACCCAACCGAGGGAGTGGACCGGGGAGCTGTTTTTT. Amino acid sequence: CATQPREWTGELFF.

The table lists this clonotype with a few counts. The chain employs TRBV27 and TRBJ2-7; 7 bases line up with TRBD2. Germline CDR1 MNHEY, CDR2 SMNVEV (reference sequence). V trimming: 2 bases; J trimming: 4 bases; junction bases outside the gene matches: 5. There are 14 residues in the CDR3. For the CDR3, the DNA is TGTGCCAGCAGTTTAGGCGGGAGAAGGTACGAGCAGTACTTC. This translates into CASSLGGRRYEQYF.

This chain uses TRBV7-9 with TRBJ2-3, with D uncertain. The V and J ends lost 5 bases and 4 bases respectively, with 7 bases between them. CDR1 is SEHNR and CDR2 is FQNEAQ in the germline V gene (reference sequence). This CDR3 has 12 residues. CDR3 DNA: TGTGCCAGCAGCCCTGTGCCAGATACGCAGTATTTT. Translation: CASSPVPDTQYF.

The V and J genes are TRBV12-3 or TRBV12-4 and TRBJ2-5; D unresolved. Between the trimmed V and J ends, which lost 5 bases and 2 bases, there was a span of 9 bases. The CDR3 runs 13 residues. CDR3 amino acids: CASSGSTQETQYF. The CDR3 DNA reads as TGTGCCAGCAGTGGGTCGACACAAGAGACCCAGTACTTC.

The chain combines TRBV27 with TRBJ1-2, with 7 bases lining up with TRBD1. Trimming removed 2 bases from V and 5 bases from J; junction bases left unmatched: 5. The CDR3 is 14 residues long. Germline V CDR1 and CDR2: MNHEY, SMNVEV (reference sequence). Written as DNA, the CDR3 is TGTGCCAGCAGTTTAAGAACAGGGGAGTATGGCTACACCTTC. Its protein product is CASSLRTGEYGYTF.

This sequence joins TRBV2 and TRBJ1-1; perhaps TRBD1 as D (6 bases). There are 15 residues in the CDR3. The V end was cut by 3 bases, the J end by 0 bases, with 11 bases between. Looked up from germline, CDR1 is SNHLY and CDR2 is FYNNEI. The CDR3: CASSDAGTMNTEAFF. For the CDR3, the DNA is TGTGCCAGCAGTGACGCCGGGACAATGAACACTGAAGCTTTCTTT.

The chain combines TRBV29-1 with TRBJ2-7, with a possible D match to TRBD1 (6 bases). CDR1 is SQVTM and CDR2 is ANQGSEA in the germline V gene. V lost 6 bases, J lost 5 bases, and 20 bases lay in between. This CDR3 is 14 amino acids long. CDR3 bases: TGCAGCGTAGCAGACTGGGGGCGCAAGGACGAGCAGTACTTC. It encodes CSVADWGRKDEQYF.

The chain couples TRBV5-1 to TRBJ2-5; 7 bases fit TRBD2. The V segment lost 1 base and the J segment 5 bases; nucleotides outside the gene matches: 5. CDR1 is SGHRS, CDR2 YFSETQ, per germline. This CDR3 contains 14 residues. The CDR3 nucleotides read TGCGCCAGCAGCTTGAGCGGGGTGGGGGAGACCCAGTACTTC. Translated: CASSLSGVGETQYF.